This TCR beta chain was sequenced in a study of control samples from healthy donors and cancer patients. Generated by immunoSEQ multiplex PCR, the TCRdb table keeps only in-frame clones and is missing some. Counted here are roughly 160,000 clones, approximately 86% occurring once; the ten biggest clones make up roughly 5%. Looked up from germline, CDR1 is KGHDR and CDR2 is SFDVKD. The CDR3 length is 13 residues. Deletions cut 7 bases from V and 7 bases from J, with 15 bases between. V gene TRBV24-1 combines with J gene TRBJ1-1; the D gene is possibly TRBD1 (6 bases). The source material was blood. The TCR originated in a woman aged 30 to 39 in good health. The CDR3 is CATRPQGFGEAFF. CDR3 DNA: TGTGCCACCAGACCTCAGGGGTTTGGTGAAGCTTTCTTT.